This T cell receptor beta chain is from a study of T cell repertoires in cytomegalovirus infection. For the study at large: The study used recently identified HLA-C-restricted and well-studied HLA-B-restricted CMV epitopes.

TCRdb itself ran the reads through MiXCR, one entry per CDR3 protein. The sample has about a million distinct CDR3 sequences, around 32% seen once. Whole-study results and caveats: HLA-C-restricted, CMV-specific TCR beta clonotypes were dominant ex vivo.

This clonotype appeared many times. The antigen is unknown. In germline, CDR1 is SGHVS, CDR2 FNYEAQ. The J segment lost 2 bases and the V segment lost 5 bases, leaving 8 bases of the junction unmatched. This CDR3 spans 16 amino acids. The gene calls are TRBV7-6 and TRBJ1-4, with TRBD1 identical over 7 bases. Sequencing was performed on cultured CD8+ T cells from PBMCs, taken from culture after CMV antigen stimulation. The TCR sequence derives from a human donor in good health (CMV status not recorded). Some clones in this sample may be carry-over from other donors' samples. This CDR3 is CASSKYRGSTNEKLFF. CDR3 coding DNA: TGTGCCAGCAGCAAATACAGGGGAAGCACTAATGAAAAACTGTTTTTT.